These 3 T cell receptor beta chains were all obtained from the same sample, sequenced in a study of regulatory dendritic cells for organ transplantation. Method: immunoSEQ multiplex PCR; TCRdb's copy keeps in-frame clones and lacks some. The sample yields more than 9,000 clones, less than 70% seen once. Sorted subsets were CFSE-labeled and cultured approximately 5 days with allogeneic dendritic cells. These TCRs are of unknown antigen specificity. The sample consisted of naive CD4+ T cells from blood cultured with dendritic cells. Documented subset: CD45RA+ naive T cells. All receptors come from a human donor in good health.

This chain connects TRBV4-3 to TRBJ2-2, with TRBD1 matching over 7 bases. From germline, CDR1 is LGHNA and CDR2 YSLEER. The CDR3 contains 15 residues. The V and J ends lost 0 bases and 6 bases, in that order; junction bases with no gene match: 4. As DNA, the CDR3 is TGCGCCAGCAGCCAAGACGAGGGGGCGGCCGGGGAGCTGTTTTTT. It specifies CASSQDEGAAGELFF.

This rearrangement joins TRBV19 to TRBJ2-7, with TRBD1 matching over 8 bases. Trimming cost V 9 bases and J 2 bases; bases outside gene matches: 3. Germline V gene sequence: CDR1 LNHDA, CDR2 SQIVND (reference sequence). The CDR3 is made up of 12 amino acids. The CDR3 bases are TGTGCCAGCCGGGACAGGACCTACGAGCAGTACTTC. It codes for CASRDRTYEQYF.

This clone has a handful of counts. The gene calls are TRBV4-1 and TRBJ1-2; possibly TRBD1 for D (6 bases). Looked up from germline, CDR1 is MGHRA and CDR2 is YSYEKL. The germline V and J ends were trimmed by 3 bases and 4 bases, with 12 bases remaining between them. There are 14 residues in the CDR3. For the CDR3, the DNA is TGCGCCAGCAGCCAGGGGGCGAACCCCTATGGCTACACCTTC. Its protein is CASSQGANPYGYTF.